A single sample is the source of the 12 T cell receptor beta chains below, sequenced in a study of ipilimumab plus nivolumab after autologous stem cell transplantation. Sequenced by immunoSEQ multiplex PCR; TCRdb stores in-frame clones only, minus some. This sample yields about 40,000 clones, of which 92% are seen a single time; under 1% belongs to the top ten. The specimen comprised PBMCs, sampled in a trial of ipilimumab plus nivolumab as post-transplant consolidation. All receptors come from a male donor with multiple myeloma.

The CDR3 bases are TGTGCCAGCAGCTTAATGGCAGGGGGTATTTACGAGCAGTACTTC. Translation gives CASSLMAGGIYEQYF. This sequence joins TRBV7-2 and TRBJ2-7; 7 bases agree with TRBD1. The germline V gene encodes CDR1 SGHTA and CDR2 FQGNSA. With 2 bases clipped from V and 4 bases from J, the junction kept 8 bases outside the gene matches. The CDR3 is 15 residues long.

CDR3 sequence: CASSVGGTNYGYTF. In DNA form, the CDR3 reads TGTGCCAGCAGTGTGGGCGGGACCAACTATGGCTACACCTTC. This chain joins TRBV6-1 and TRBJ1-2; possible D gene TRBD1, 5 bases. Deletions cut 4 bases from V and 2 bases from J, with 11 bases between. The V gene's germline CDR1 is MNHNS and CDR2 SASEGT. This CDR3 contains 14 residues.

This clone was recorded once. The CDR3 reads CASTPPRTGSTEAFF. CDR3 DNA sequence: TGTGCCAGCACCCCACCCCGGACAGGGTCCACTGAAGCTTTCTTT. V is TRBV28 and J is TRBJ1-1; TRBD1 agrees at 8 bases. The V gene's germline CDR1 is MDHEN and CDR2 SYDVKM. The CDR3 contains 15 residues. After removal of 7 bases from V and 4 bases from J, the junction contained 11 bases not matched to a gene.

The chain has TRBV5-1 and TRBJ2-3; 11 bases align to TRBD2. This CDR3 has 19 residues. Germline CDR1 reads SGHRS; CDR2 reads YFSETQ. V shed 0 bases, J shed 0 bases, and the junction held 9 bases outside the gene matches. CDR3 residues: CASSLVAGGLHSSTDTQYF. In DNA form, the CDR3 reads TGCGCCAGCAGCTTGGTAGCGGGGGGGCTCCATTCTAGCACAGATACGCAGTATTTT.

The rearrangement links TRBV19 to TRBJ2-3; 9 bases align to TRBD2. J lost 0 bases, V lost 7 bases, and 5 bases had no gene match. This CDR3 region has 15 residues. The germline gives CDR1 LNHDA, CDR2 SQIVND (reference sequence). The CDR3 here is CASNGLAGSTDTQYF. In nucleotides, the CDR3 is TGTGCCAGTAATGGGCTAGCGGGGAGCACAGATACGCAGTATTTT.

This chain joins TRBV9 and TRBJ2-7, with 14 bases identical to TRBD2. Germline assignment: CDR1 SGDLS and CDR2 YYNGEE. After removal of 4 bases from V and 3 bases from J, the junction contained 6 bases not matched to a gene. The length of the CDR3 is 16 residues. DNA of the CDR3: TGTGCCAGCAGCCCCCCAGGACTAGCGGGAGGCTACGAGCAGTACTTC. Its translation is CASSPPGLAGGYEQYF.

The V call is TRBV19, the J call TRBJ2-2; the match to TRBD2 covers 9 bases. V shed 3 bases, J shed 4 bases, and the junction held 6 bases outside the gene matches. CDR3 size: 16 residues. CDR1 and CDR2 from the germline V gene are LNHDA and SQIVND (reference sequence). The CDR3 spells CASSIIAGDSTGELFF. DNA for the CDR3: TGTGCCAGTAGTATTATAGCGGGAGATAGCACCGGGGAGCTGTTTTTT. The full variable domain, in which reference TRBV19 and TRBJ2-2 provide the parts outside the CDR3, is DGGITQSPKYLFRKEGQNVTLSCEQNLNHDAMYWYRQDPGQGLRLIYYSQIVNDFQKGDIAEGYSVSREKKESFPLTVTSAQKNPTAFYLCASSIIAGDSTGELFFGEGSRLTVL.

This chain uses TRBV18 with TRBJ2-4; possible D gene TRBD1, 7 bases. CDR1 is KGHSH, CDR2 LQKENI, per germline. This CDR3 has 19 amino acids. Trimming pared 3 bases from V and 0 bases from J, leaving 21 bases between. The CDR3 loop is CASSPLAGGGGSAKNIQYF. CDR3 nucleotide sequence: TGTGCCAGCTCACCGCTCGCAGGGGGAGGAGGCTCAGCCAAAAACATTCAGTACTTC.

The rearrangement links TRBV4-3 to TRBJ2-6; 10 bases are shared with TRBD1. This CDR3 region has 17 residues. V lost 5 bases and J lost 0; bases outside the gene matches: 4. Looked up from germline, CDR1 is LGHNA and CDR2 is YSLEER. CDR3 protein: CASSFGTGASGANVLTF. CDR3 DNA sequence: TGCGCCAGCAGCTTTGGGACAGGGGCCTCTGGGGCCAACGTCCTGACTTTC.

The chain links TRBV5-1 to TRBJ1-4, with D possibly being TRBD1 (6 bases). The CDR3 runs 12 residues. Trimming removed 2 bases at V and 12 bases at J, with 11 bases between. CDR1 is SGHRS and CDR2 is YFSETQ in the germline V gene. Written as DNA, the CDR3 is TGCGCCAGCAGCTTACAGGGTGAGGAACTGTTTTTT. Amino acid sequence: CASSLQGEELFF. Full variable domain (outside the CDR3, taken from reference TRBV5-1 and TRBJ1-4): KAGVTQTPRYLIKTRGQQVTLSCSPISGHRSVSWYQQTPGQGLQFLFEYFSETQRNKGNFPGRFSGRQFSNSRSEMNVSTLELGDSALYLCASSLQGEELFFGSGTQLSVL.

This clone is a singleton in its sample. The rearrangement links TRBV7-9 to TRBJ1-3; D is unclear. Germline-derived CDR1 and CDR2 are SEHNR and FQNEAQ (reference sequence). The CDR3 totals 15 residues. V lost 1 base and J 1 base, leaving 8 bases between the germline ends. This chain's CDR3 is CASSLVPGSGNTIYF. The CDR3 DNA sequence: TGTGCCAGCAGCTTAGTTCCGGGATCTGGAAACACCATATATTTT.

CDR3: CASSREREVFHEQFF. CDR3 sequence (DNA): TGTGCCAGCAGTCGCGAGCGGGAGGTATTCCATGAGCAGTTCTTC. The J gene is TRBJ2-1, the V gene TRBV28; TRBD2 matches 9 bases. The CDR3 consists of 15 residues. Trimming at V came to 5 bases and at J to 8 bases, leaving 10 bases not matched to a gene. In germline, CDR1 is MDHEN, CDR2 SYDVKM.